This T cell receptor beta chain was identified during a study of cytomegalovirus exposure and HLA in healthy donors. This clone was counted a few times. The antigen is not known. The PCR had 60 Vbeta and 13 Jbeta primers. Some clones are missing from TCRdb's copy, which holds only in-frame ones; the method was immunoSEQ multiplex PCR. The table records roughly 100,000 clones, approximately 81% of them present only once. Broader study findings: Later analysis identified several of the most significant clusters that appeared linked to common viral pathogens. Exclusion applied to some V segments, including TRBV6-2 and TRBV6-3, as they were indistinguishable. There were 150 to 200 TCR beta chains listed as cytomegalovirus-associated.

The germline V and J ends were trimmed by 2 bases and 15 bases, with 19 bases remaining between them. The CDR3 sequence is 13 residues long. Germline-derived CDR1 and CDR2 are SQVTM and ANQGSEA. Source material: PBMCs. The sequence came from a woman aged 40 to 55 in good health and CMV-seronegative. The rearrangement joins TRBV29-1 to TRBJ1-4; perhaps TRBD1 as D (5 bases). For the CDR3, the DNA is TGCAGCGTTGAAAGACAGAATGGAAATGCAGTGTTTTTT. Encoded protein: CSVERQNGNAVFF.